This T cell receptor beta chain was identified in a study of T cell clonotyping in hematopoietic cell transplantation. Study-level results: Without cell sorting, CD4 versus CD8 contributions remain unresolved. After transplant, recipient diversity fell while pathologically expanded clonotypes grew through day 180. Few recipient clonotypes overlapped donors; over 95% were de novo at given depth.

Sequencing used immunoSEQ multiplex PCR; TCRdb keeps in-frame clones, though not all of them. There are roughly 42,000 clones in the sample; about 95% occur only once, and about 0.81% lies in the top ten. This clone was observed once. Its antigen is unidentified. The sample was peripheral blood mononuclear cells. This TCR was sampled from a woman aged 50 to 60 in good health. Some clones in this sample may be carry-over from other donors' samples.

In DNA form, the CDR3 reads TGTGCCAGCAGCGTAGCTCCCAACGGCGTCTACAATGAGCAGTTCTTC. Its translation: CASSVAPNGVYNEQFF. The chain links TRBV9 to TRBJ2-1, with D unclear. Germline CDR1 reads SGDLS; CDR2 reads YYNGEE. The CDR3 loop spans 16 amino acids. V dropped 0 bases and J dropped 3 bases, with 13 bases sitting between them.